The 24 T cell receptor beta chains in this list originate from one sample, sequenced in a study of T-cell reconstitution after alpha-beta-depleted transplantation in children. Construction of the TCRbeta library involved unique molecular identifiers. TCRdb redid the calling of the PCR reads with MiXCR, one entry per CDR3 protein. The sample has 250,000 to 400,000 distinct CDR3 sequences, more than 20% seen once. Sequenced here: PBMCs, mostly from graft donor cells, sampled 180 days after TCRalphabeta/CD19-depleted stem cell transplant. All receptors come from a male patient aged 10-17 years who had a stem cell transplant for acute lymphoblastic leukemia, so the T cells may come from the graft donor.

The chain is built from TRBV5-6 and TRBJ1-6; the D gene is possibly TRBD1 (5 bases). Germline lookup yields CDR1 SGHDT and CDR2 YYEEEE. The CDR3 is 14 residues long. Trimming took off 0 bases at V and 5 bases at J, with 6 bases between the two ends. The CDR3 coding sequence is TGTGCCAGCAGCTTGGGACAGCATAATTCACCCCTCCACTTT. Translation: CASSLGQHNSPLHF.

This clonotype was counted a single time. The chain employs TRBV25-1 and TRBJ2-3; a weak D match, TRBD2 (7 bases). CDR1 is MGHDK and CDR2 is SYGVNS in the germline V gene. This CDR3 has 15 residues. V lost 8 bases to trimming and J lost 9 bases, with 24 bases between them. CDR3 in DNA: TGTGCCAGCTCCCAACTGGGGGGGGGCGCGGGAACGCAGTATTTT. The encoded protein is CASSQLGGGAGTQYF.

This clonotype was counted between two and nine times. CDR3 sequence reads: CSARTDTPYVHEQYF. In DNA, the CDR3 is TGCAGTGCTAGAACGGACACCCCATATGTCCACGAGCAGTACTTC. The rearrangement joins TRBV20-1 to TRBJ2-7, with a possible D match to TRBD1 (5 bases). Germline V gene sequence: CDR1 DFQATT, CDR2 SNEGSKA (reference sequence). V dropped 2 bases and J dropped 5 bases, with 19 bases sitting between them. The CDR3 has 15 amino acids.

The chain has TRBV5-1 and TRBJ2-7, with TRBD2 matching over 10 bases. With V trimmed by 4 bases and J by 0 bases, 4 bases remained unmatched. The CDR3 totals 15 residues. CDR1 and CDR2 (germline): SGHRS, YFSETQ. This chain's CDR3 is CASSRTSGVSYEQYF. CDR3 bases: TGCGCCAGCAGCCGGACTAGCGGCGTCTCCTACGAGCAGTACTTC. Looking up the rest from reference TRBV5-1 and TRBJ2-7 gives the full variable domain: KAGVTQTPRYLIKTRGQQVTLSCSPISGHRSVSWYQQTPGQGLQFLFEYFSETQRNKGNFPGRFSGRQFSNSRSEMNVSTLELGDSALYLCASSRTSGVSYEQYFGPGTRLTVT.

This clonotype was seen more than once but under ten times. The chain uses TRBV27 and TRBJ2-1; D tentatively fits TRBD1 or TRBD2 (6 bases each). The V end lost 0 bases, the J end lost 6 bases, and 15 bases lay between the germline ends. The V gene's germline CDR1 is MNHEY and CDR2 SMNVEV (reference sequence). The CDR3 is 16 amino acids. The CDR3 protein is CASSLSWGAGGNEQFF. For the CDR3, the DNA is TGTGCCAGCAGTTTATCCTGGGGGGCAGGAGGCAATGAGCAGTTCTTC.

The chain carries TRBV20-1 and TRBJ1-2; 8 bases are a match to TRBD1. Trimming cost V 3 bases and J 3 bases; bases outside gene matches: 3. CDR3 length: 13 residues. CDR1 DFQATT and CDR2 SNEGSKA come from the germline V gene (reference sequence). As DNA, the CDR3 is TGCAGTGCTAGCCCGGACAGGGACTATGGCTACACCTTC. Translation gives CSASPDRDYGYTF.

The chain has TRBV5-1 and TRBJ1-1, with 9 bases fitting TRBD1. The germline V gene has CDR1 SGHRS and CDR2 YFSETQ. This CDR3 has 16 residues. The ends lost 0 bases at V and 3 bases at J; junction bases unmatched: 6. CDR3: CASSLGRQGVDTEAFF. The CDR3 nucleotides are TGCGCCAGCAGCTTGGGTAGACAGGGGGTGGACACTGAAGCTTTCTTT.

The chain employs TRBV7-9 and TRBJ2-3; TRBD2 agrees at 7 bases. The CDR3 is 16 amino acids. The V and J ends lost 4 bases and 1 base, in that order; junction bases with no gene match: 8. Germline CDR1 is SEHNR and CDR2 is FQNEAQ (reference sequence). CDR3 bases: TGTGCCAGCAGCTCGCGGGAGTATCGTGGCACAGATACGCAGTATTTT. Its protein is CASSSREYRGTDTQYF.

The chain is built from TRBV20-1 and TRBJ1-5; D is possibly TRBD1 (5 bases). Trimming took off 4 bases at V and 7 bases at J, with 23 bases between the two ends. Germline V CDR1 and CDR2: DFQATT, SNEGSKA (reference sequence). The CDR3 is 16 amino acids. The CDR3 sequence: CSAKSGAVAVRQPQHF. The DNA of the CDR3 is TGCAGTGCTAAAAGCGGGGCGGTAGCAGTAAGACAGCCCCAGCATTTT.

The table lists this clonotype with a few counts. The J gene is TRBJ2-1, the V gene TRBV11-2; 12 bases are shared with TRBD2. Unmatched junction bases numbered 13, after V lost 6 bases and J lost 1 base. CDR3 length: 19 amino acids. The germline gives CDR1 SGHAT, CDR2 FQNNGV. This CDR3 reads CASSFPTSGSPLSYNEQFF. In DNA form, the CDR3 reads TGTGCCAGCAGTTTTCCGACTAGCGGGAGCCCCCTTTCCTACAATGAGCAGTTCTTC.

A few counts support this clonotype. The chain couples TRBV9 to TRBJ1-2; 9 bases map to TRBD1. V shed 4 bases and J 4 bases; nucleotides not matched to a gene: 8. The germline gives CDR1 SGDLS, CDR2 YYNGEE. This CDR3 contains 15 residues. The CDR3 DNA reads TGTGCCAGCAGCCCCTGGACAGGGGAGGTCTATGGCTACACCTTC. Protein: CASSPWTGEVYGYTF.

In its sample, this clonotype was seen a few times. The chain combines TRBV4-1 with TRBJ2-7; D could derive from TRBD1 or TRBD2 (5 bases each). The CDR3 sequence is 13 residues long. Looked up from germline, CDR1 is MGHRA and CDR2 is YSYEKL. V lost 1 base and J 6 bases, leaving 10 bases between the germline ends. The CDR3 protein is CASSQVVGGEQYF. In DNA, the CDR3 is TGCGCCAGCAGCCAAGTTGTTGGGGGCGAGCAGTACTTC.

The rearrangement uses TRBV19 and TRBJ1-5; TRBD1 might be the D (5 bases). V lost 6 bases and J lost 6, with 12 bases in between. In germline, CDR1 is LNHDA, CDR2 SQIVND (reference sequence). There are 13 residues in the CDR3. CDR3 region: CASRKTVLQPQHF. CDR3 nucleotides: TGTGCCAGTAGAAAGACAGTTCTTCAGCCCCAGCATTTT.

The chain recombines TRBV20-1 with TRBJ2-5; the D is unclear. V lost 2 bases and J 4 bases, leaving 17 bases between the germline ends. Per germline, CDR1 DFQATT and CDR2 SNEGSKA (reference sequence). The CDR3 is made up of 15 amino acids. CDR3 in DNA: TGCAGTGCTAGAACCTACCTAGTACGCTCAGAGACCCAGTACTTC. Translation: CSARTYLVRSETQYF.

The CDR3 loop reads CASSLGLAGGPRSYNEQFF. The CDR3 DNA reads TGCGCCAGCAGCTTGGGACTAGCGGGAGGGCCACGATCCTACAATGAGCAGTTCTTC. This chain links TRBV5-1 with TRBJ2-1; 14 nucleotides line up with TRBD2. The CDR3 is 19 residues long. V shed 0 bases, J shed 1 base, and the junction held 6 bases outside the gene matches. Germline V gives CDR1 SGHRS, CDR2 YFSETQ.

The chain has TRBV18 and TRBJ1-1; D unclear. V lost 1 base, J lost 5 bases, and 11 bases lay in between. The length of the CDR3 is 14 residues. The germline CDR1 and CDR2 sequences are KGHSH and LQKENI. In nucleotides, the CDR3 is TGTGCCAGCTCACCACTTGGGGTAGGAACTGAAGCTTTCTTT. This gives the protein CASSPLGVGTEAFF.

This clonotype has more than one count but fewer than ten. The chain recombines TRBV12-3 or TRBV12-4 with TRBJ2-2; no clear D. The germline V and J ends were trimmed by 0 bases and 1 base, with 18 bases remaining between them. The CDR3 runs 19 residues. CDR3 in amino acids: CASSLAGANRNGNTGELFF. CDR3 DNA sequence: TGTGCCAGCAGTTTAGCGGGTGCCAACCGGAACGGGAACACCGGGGAGCTGTTTTTT.

This clonotype was detected many times. The V and J genes are TRBV12-3 or TRBV12-4 and TRBJ2-2; D is ambiguous. The CDR3 covers 12 residues. V dropped 6 bases and J dropped 4 bases, with 6 bases sitting between them. CDR3 nucleotide sequence: TGTGCCAGCAGGGGTATCACCGGGGAGCTGTTTTTT. This encodes CASRGITGELFF.

V and J are TRBV29-1 and TRBJ2-3; D is ambiguous. This CDR3 comprises 14 residues. With 1 base removed from V and 6 bases from J, the gap between germline ends came to 14 bases. Germline assignment: CDR1 SQVTM and CDR2 ANQGSEA. The CDR3 DNA reads TGCAGCGTTGAAGTTATGCCCCCCGATGATACGCAGTATTTT. It encodes CSVEVMPPDDTQYF.

This clonotype was counted between two and nine times. CDR3 loop: CASSSTGNEQFF. Here the CDR3 DNA reads TGTGCCAGCAGTTCCACGGGGAATGAGCAGTTCTTC. The V gene is TRBV12-3 or TRBV12-4, the J gene TRBJ2-1; maybe TRBD2 (5 bases). The V end lost 4 bases, the J end lost 7 bases, and 8 bases lay between the germline ends. This CDR3 has 12 residues.

This clonotype appeared many times. The V gene is TRBV7-9, the J gene TRBJ2-5; the match to TRBD1 covers 8 bases. Germline V gene lookup returns CDR1 SEHNR and CDR2 FQNEAQ (reference sequence). The CDR3 consists of 16 residues. The ends lost 3 bases at V and 4 bases at J; junction bases unmatched: 10. In DNA form, the CDR3 reads TGTGCCAGCAGCTTCCGGCAGGGGGCGTTCGTAGAGACCCAGTACTTC. Translated, it gives CASSFRQGAFVETQYF.

At least ten counts were recorded for this clonotype. The chain combines TRBV5-1 with TRBJ2-3; 7 bases match TRBD2. V trimming: 2 bases; J trimming: 8 bases; junction bases outside the gene matches: 14. Looked up from germline, CDR1 is SGHRS and CDR2 is YFSETQ. This CDR3 comprises 16 residues. CDR3: CASSFLSRELDGTQYF. For the CDR3, the DNA is TGCGCCAGCAGCTTCCTCTCGCGGGAGCTTGACGGTACGCAGTATTTT.

The genes are TRBV7-6 and TRBJ2-3; no clear D. Trimming stripped 5 bases from V and 4 bases from J, with 13 bases between. Germline CDR1 SGHVS, CDR2 FNYEAQ. The CDR3 has 14 amino acids. The CDR3, as DNA: TGTGCCAGCAGCGTCCAGCCCCGCGCAGATACGCAGTATTTT. Protein product: CASSVQPRADTQYF.

This clonotype was seen only a few times. The chain carries TRBV28 and TRBJ1-2; possible D gene TRBD1, 6 bases. Germline V gives CDR1 MDHEN, CDR2 SYDVKM. V lost 3 bases to trimming and J lost 5 bases, with 13 bases between them. The CDR3 sequence is 14 residues long. The CDR3 loop reads CASSFWGQGYGYTF. The CDR3 bases are TGTGCCAGCAGTTTTTGGGGGCAGGGATATGGCTACACCTTC.